This T cell receptor beta chain was captured by sequencing in a study of OX40 agonist ivuxolimab in advanced cancers. Repertoires were generated with immunoSEQ multiplex PCR, while TCRdb's copy carries only in-frame clones and drops some. This repertoire shows tens of thousands of clones, 86% found once; its top ten account for about 8.2%. J gave up 8 bases and V 7 bases, and 13 bases lay outside the gene matches. The CDR3 is made up of 14 amino acids. Germline values: CDR1 SGHDT, CDR2 YYEEEE. The chain joins TRBV5-6 to TRBJ1-1; TRBD1 matches 8 bases. This sequence was found in an adult with an advanced solid tumor such as melanoma, head and neck, liver or kidney cancer. The sequenced sample was CD4+ or CD8+ T cells sorted from blood, obtained in a trial of the OX40 agonist ivuxolimab. CDR3 residues: CASLRTGKPREAFF. The CDR3 DNA reads TGTGCCAGCCTAAGGACAGGGAAGCCGCGGGAAGCTTTCTTT.